Each of the 2 T cell receptor beta chains below was sequenced from the same sample in a study of T cell repertoires in cytomegalovirus infection. MiXCR, applied by TCRdb to the reads, yields one record per CDR3 protein. The data hold about 900,000 distinct CDR3 sequences, with more than 25% observed a single time. No antigens are known for them. Sequenced here: cultured CD8+ T cells from PBMCs, sampled from culture after CMV antigen stimulation. Every receptor here comes from a human donor in good health (CMV status not recorded). Some clones in this sample may be carry-over from other donors' samples.

This chain joins TRBV5-6 and TRBJ2-1; the D gene is possibly TRBD1 (6 bases). Trimming removed 4 bases from V and 9 bases from J, with 11 bases in between. The CDR3 is 12 amino acids. The germline CDR1 and CDR2 sequences are SGHDT and YYEEEE. The CDR3: CASSGGEIEQFF. DNA of the CDR3: TGTGCCAGCAGCGGGGGCGAAATTGAGCAGTTCTTC.

This clonotype was found once. This chain links TRBV20-1 with TRBJ2-4, with 8 bases lining up with TRBD2. Germline trimming cut 5 bases from V and 8 bases from J; bases unmatched to any gene: 5. The CDR3 is made up of 12 amino acids. Germline V gene sequence: CDR1 DFQATT, CDR2 SNEGSKA (reference sequence). The CDR3 is CSAVPGLDIQYF. The CDR3 DNA sequence: TGCAGTGCTGTACCGGGACTAGACATTCAGTACTTC.